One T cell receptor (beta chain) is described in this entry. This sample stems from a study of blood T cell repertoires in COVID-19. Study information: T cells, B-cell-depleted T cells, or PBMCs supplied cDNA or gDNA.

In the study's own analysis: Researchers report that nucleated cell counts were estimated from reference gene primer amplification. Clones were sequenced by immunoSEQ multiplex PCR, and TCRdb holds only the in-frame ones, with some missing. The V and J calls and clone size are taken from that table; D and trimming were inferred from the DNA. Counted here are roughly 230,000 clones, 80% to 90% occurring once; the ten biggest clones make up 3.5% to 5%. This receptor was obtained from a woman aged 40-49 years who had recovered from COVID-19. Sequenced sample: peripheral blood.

The CDR3 is CASTFDRGRRETQYF. The CDR3 region has the DNA TGTGCCAGCACCTTCGACAGGGGGCGCCGGGAGACCCAGTACTTC. This sequence joins TRBV18 and TRBJ2-5, with 10 nucleotides matching TRBD1. Germline CDR1 and CDR2: KGHSH and LQKENI. The CDR3 is 15 residues long. Trimming took 8 bases from V and 5 from J; bases not matched to a gene: 11. The full variable domain, in which reference TRBV18 and TRBJ2-5 provide the parts outside the CDR3, is NAGVMQNPRHLVRRRGQEARLRCSPMKGHSHVYWYRQLPEEGLKFMVYLQKENIIDESGMPKERFSAEFPKEGPSILRIQQVVRGDSAAYFCASTFDRGRRETQYFGPGTRLLVL.